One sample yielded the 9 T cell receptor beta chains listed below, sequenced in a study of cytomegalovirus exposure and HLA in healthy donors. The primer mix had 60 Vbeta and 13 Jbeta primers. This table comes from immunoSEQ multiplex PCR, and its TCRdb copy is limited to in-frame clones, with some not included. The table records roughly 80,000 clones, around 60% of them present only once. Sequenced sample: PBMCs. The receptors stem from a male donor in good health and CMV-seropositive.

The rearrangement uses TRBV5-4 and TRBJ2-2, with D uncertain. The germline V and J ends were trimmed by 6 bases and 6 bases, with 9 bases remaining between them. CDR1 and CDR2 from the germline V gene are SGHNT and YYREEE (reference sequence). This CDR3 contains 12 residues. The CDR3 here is CASTLAPGELFF. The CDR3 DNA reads TGTGCCAGCACGTTGGCCCCCGGGGAGCTGTTTTTT. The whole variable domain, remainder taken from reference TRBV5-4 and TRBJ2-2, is ETGVTQSPTHLIKTRGQQVTLRCSSQSGHNTVSWYQQALGQGPQFIFQYYREEENGRGNFPPRFSGLQFPNYSSELNVNALELDDSALYLCASTLAPGELFFGEGSRLTVL.

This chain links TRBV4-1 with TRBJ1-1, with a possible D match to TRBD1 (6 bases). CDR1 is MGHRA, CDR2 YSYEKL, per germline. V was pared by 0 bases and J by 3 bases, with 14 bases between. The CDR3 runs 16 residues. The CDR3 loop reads CASSQDRGTVDTEAFF. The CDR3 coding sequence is TGCGCCAGCAGCCAAGATAGGGGGACGGTTGACACTGAAGCTTTCTTT.

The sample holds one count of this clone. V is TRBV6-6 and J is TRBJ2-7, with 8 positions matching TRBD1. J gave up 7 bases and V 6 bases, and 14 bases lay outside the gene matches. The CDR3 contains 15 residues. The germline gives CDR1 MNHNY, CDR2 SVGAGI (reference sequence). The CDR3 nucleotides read TGTGCCAGCAGACCATCTCCCCAGGGGGCCTCAGAGCAGTACTTC. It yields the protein CASRPSPQGASEQYF.

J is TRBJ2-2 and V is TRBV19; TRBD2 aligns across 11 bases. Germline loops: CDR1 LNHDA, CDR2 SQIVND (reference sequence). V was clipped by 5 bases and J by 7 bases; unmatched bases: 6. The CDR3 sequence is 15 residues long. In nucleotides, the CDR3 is TGTGCCAGTAGTCCCCTAGCGGGAGGAGGCGGGGAGCTGTTTTTT. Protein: CASSPLAGGGGELFF.

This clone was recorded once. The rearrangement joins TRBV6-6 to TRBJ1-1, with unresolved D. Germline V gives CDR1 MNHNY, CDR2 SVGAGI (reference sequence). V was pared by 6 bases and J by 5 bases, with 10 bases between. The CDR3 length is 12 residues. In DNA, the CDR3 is TGTGCCAGCAGCCTTCACAGTACTGAAGCTTTCTTT. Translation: CASSLHSTEAFF.

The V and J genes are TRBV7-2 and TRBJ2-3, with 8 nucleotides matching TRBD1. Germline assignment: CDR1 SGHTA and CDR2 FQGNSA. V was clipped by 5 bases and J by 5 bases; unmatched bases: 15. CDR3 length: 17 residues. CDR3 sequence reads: CASSPRTGLPQGDTQYF. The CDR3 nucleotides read TGTGCCAGCAGCCCAAGGACAGGGCTTCCCCAGGGAGATACGCAGTATTTT. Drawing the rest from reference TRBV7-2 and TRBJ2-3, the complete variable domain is GAGVSQSPSNKVTEKGKDVELRCDPISGHTALYWYRQSLGQGLEFLIYFQGNSAPDKSGLPSDRFSAERTGGSVSTLTIQRTQQEDSAVYLCASSPRTGLPQGDTQYFGPGTRLTVL.

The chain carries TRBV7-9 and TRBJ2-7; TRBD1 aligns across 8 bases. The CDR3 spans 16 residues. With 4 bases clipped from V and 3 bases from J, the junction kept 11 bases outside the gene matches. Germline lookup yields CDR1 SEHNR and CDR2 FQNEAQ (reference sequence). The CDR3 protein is CASSSDFRTGSYEQYF. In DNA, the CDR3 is TGTGCCAGCAGCTCAGATTTCCGGACAGGGAGCTACGAGCAGTACTTC.

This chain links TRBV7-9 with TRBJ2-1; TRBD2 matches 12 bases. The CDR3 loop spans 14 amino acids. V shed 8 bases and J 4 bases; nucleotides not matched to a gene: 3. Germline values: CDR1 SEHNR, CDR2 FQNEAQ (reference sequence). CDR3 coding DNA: TGTGCCAGCGGGGGACTAGCGGGTTACAATGAGCAGTTCTTC. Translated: CASGGLAGYNEQFF.

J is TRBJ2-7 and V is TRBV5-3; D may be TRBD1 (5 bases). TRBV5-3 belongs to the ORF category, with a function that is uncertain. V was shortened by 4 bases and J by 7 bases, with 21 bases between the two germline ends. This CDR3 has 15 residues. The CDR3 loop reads CARSHPGRVGEEQYF. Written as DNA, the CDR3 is TGTGCCAGAAGCCACCCCGGTAGGGTAGGGGAAGAGCAGTACTTC.